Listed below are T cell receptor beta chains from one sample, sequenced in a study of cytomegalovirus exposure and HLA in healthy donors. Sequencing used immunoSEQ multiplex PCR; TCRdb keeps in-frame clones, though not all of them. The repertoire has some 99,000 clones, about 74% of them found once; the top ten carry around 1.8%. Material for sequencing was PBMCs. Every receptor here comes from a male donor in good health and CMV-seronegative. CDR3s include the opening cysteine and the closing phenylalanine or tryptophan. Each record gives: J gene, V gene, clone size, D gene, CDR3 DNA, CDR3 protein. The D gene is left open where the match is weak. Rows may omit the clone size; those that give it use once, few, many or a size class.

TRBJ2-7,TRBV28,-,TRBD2,TGTGCCAGCAGTTTCCCTAGCGGGAGCTACGAGCAGTACTTC,CASSFPSGSYEQYF
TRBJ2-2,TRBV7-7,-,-,TGTGCTAGCAGCTTATTTACAGGGAACACCGGGGAGCTGTTTTTT,CASSLFTGNTGELFF
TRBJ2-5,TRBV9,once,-,TGTGCCAGCAACAACCCTCCCCAAGAGACCCAGTACTTC,CASNNPPQETQYF
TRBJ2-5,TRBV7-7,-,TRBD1,TGTGCCAGCAGCTTAGGGGCAGGGGGCGGGGAGACCCAGTACTTC,CASSLGAGGGETQYF
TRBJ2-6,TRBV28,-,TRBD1,TGTGCCAGCAGTTTCCTAGGGACAGGAGGTCCTGGGGCCAACGTCCTGACTTTC,CASSFLGTGGPGANVLTF
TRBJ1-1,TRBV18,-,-,TGTGCCAGCTCACCCGGGACTCCCGAAGCTTTCTTT,CASSPGTPEAFF
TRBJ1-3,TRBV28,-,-,TGTGCCAGCAGTTTACCAGGCTCTGGAAACACCATATATTTT,CASSLPGSGNTIYF
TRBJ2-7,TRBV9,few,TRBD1,TGTGCCAGCAGCGTGGACGGGACAGGGGCTACCTACGAGCAGTACTTC,CASSVDGTGATYEQYF
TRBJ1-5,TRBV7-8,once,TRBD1,TGTGCCAGCAGCCGTTTACCGGGACAGGAGGCCCAGCCCCAGCATTTT,CASSRLPGQEAQPQHF
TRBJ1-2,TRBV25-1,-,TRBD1,TGTGCCGGACAGGGGGTCGACGGTGGCTACACCTTC,CAGQGVDGGYTF
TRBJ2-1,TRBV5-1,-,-,TGCGCCAGCAGCTTGGAGGTCGAGGGCAATGAGCAGTTCTTC,CASSLEVEGNEQFF
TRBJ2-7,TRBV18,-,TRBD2,TGTGCCAGCTCAGAGGGACTAGCGGGAATCTACGAGCAGTACTTC,CASSEGLAGIYEQYF
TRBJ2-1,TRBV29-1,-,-,TGCAGCGTTGGCCCCCCGGGACTTCACAATGAGCAGTTCTTC,CSVGPPGLHNEQFF
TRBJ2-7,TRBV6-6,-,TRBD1,TGTGCCAGCAGTTACCCCAGCGGGACAGGGACTGGAGAGCAGTACTTC,CASSYPSGTGTGEQYF
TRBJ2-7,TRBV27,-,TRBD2,TGTGCCAGCAGTCCCCGGTCGGGGCGGGAGGGGTTCCACGAGCAGTACTTC,CASSPRSGREGFHEQYF
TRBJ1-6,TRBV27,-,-,TGTGCCAGCAGTTTAGTTCGCTCCGGTATCTCACCCCTCCACTTT,CASSLVRSGISPLHF
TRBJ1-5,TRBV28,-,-,TGTGCCAGCAGTCTCCCCGGACTCTATCAGCCCCAGCATTTT,CASSLPGLYQPQHF
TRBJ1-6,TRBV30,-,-,TGTGCCTGCCTTGGGGGGAGCTCCTATAATTCACCCCTCCACTTT,CACLGGSSYNSPLHF
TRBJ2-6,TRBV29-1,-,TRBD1,TGCAGCGTGGGGGACAGGGGTACTGGGGCCAACGTCCTGACTTTC,CSVGDRGTGANVLTF
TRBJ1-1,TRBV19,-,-,TGTGCCAGTAGTATGGGTTCTACAGGGCGTACTGAAGCTTTCTTT,CASSMGSTGRTEAFF
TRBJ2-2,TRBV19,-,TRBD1,TGTGCCAGTAGTCCAGGGGGATGGGGGGAGCTGTTTTTT,CASSPGGWGELFF
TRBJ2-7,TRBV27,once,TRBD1,TGTGCCAGCAGTTTATTCGGACAGGGGGACCCCTACGAGCAGTACTTC,CASSLFGQGDPYEQYF
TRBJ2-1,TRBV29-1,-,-,TGCAGCGTTGAAGTGGGAGGAAGGCAGTTCTTC,CSVEVGGRQFF
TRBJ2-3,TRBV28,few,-,TGTGCCAGCGGCAACGTAGCGGAGCCCACTAGCACAGATACGCAGTATTTT,CASGNVAEPTSTDTQYF
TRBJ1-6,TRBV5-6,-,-,TGTGCCAGCAGCTTGGGTACAGTAGATAATTCACCCCCCCACTTT,CASSLGTVDNSPPHF
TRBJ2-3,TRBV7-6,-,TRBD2,TGTGCCAGCAGTTCGCTAGCGGGGAGCACAGATACGCAGTATTTT,CASSSLAGSTDTQYF
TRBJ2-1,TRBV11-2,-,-,TGTGCCAGCAGCTCGAGCCGGGGTAATGAGCAGTTCTTC,CASSSSRGNEQFF
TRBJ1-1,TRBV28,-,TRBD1,TGTGCCAGCAGACTGGGGGACAGGAGGAACACTGAAGCTTTCTTT,CASRLGDRRNTEAFF
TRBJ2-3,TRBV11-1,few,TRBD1,TGTGCCAGCAGCTTAGAATCGGACAGGGGGCGGAAAGATACGCAGTATTTT,CASSLESDRGRKDTQYF
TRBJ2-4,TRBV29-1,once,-,TGCAGCGTTGGGGGGGTCGGTAAAAACATTCAGTACTTC,CSVGGVGKNIQYF
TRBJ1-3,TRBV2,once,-,TGTGCCAGCAGTCCAGGGTTTAGAAACACCATATATTTT,CASSPGFRNTIYF
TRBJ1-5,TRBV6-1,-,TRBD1,TGTGCCAGCAGTGTGAAGTGGACAGGGGTGGCTCAGCCCCAGCATTTT,CASSVKWTGVAQPQHF
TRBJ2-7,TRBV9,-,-,TGTGCCAGCAGCGGGACATCCTCCCACGAGCAGTACTTC,CASSGTSSHEQYF
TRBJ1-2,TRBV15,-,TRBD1,TGTGCCACCAGCAGGGACAGGGTGGCCTATGGCTACACCTTC,CATSRDRVAYGYTF
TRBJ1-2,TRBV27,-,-,TGTGCCAGCAGTTTGAAAGGAGGTGGTACTAACTATGGCTACACCTTC,CASSLKGGGTNYGYTF
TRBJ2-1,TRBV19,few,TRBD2,TGTGCCAGTAGTATACGGACTAGCGGGACTCACAATGAGCAGTTCTTC,CASSIRTSGTHNEQFF
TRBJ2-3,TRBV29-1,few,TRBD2,TGCAGCGTTGAATCCAAGGGACTAGCGGTCCAAGATTGGGACACAGATACGCAGTATTTT,CSVESKGLAVQDWDTDTQYF
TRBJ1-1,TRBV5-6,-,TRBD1,TGTGCCAGCAGCTCGCGGACAGGGTTCACTGAAGCTTTCTTT,CASSSRTGFTEAFF
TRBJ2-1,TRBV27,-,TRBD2,TGTGCCAGCAGTCCTTGGGCTAGCGGGAGTCCCTACAATGAGCAGTTCTTC,CASSPWASGSPYNEQFF
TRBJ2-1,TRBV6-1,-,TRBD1,TGTGCCAGCAAGGTCCCGGGACAGGGTTGGGCGGAGTTCTTC,CASKVPGQGWAEFF
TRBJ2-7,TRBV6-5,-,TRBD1,TGTGCCACCCGGGACAGTCTCCTCTACGAGCAGTACTTC,CATRDSLLYEQYF
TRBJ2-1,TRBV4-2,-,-,TGTGCCAGCAGCAGACTAGTATCGTCCTACAATGAGCAGTTCTTC,CASSRLVSSYNEQFF
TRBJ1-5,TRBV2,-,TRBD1,TGTGCCAGCACGGAGACAGGGGAAGGACAGCCCCAGCATTTT,CASTETGEGQPQHF
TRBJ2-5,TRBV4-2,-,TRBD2,TGTGCCAGCAGCCAAGATAGGGGAGCGGGAGGCCTCCAAGAGACCCAGTACTTC,CASSQDRGAGGLQETQYF
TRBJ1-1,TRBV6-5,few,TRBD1,TGTGCCAGCAGTTGGACAGGGGGTCTGAACACTGAAGCTTTCTTT,CASSWTGGLNTEAFF
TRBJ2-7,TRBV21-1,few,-,TGTGCCAGCAGCAAAACGACAGGACGATGCTACGAGCAGTACTTC,CASSKTTGRCYEQYF
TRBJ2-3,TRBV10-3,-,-,TGTGCCATCAGTGGAGAAGATACGCAGTATTTT,CAISGEDTQYF
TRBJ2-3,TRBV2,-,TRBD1,TGTGCCAGCAGTGAAGCAGGGGGCAAGTCAGATACGCAGTATTTT,CASSEAGGKSDTQYF
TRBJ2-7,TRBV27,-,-,TGTGCCAGCAGTCCCACCCGCCAGGACTCCTACGAGCAGTACTTC,CASSPTRQDSYEQYF
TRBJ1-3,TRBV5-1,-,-,TGCGCCAGCAGCGGAACAGGGACTGGAAACACCATATATTTT,CASSGTGTGNTIYF
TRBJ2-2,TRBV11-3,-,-,TGTGCCAGCAGCTTAGATTCGGCAGGGTCCGGGGAGCTGTTTTTT,CASSLDSAGSGELFF
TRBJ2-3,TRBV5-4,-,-,TGTGCCAGCAGCCGCGCAGATACGCAGTATTTT,CASSRADTQYF
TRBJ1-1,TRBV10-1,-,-,TGCGCCAGCAGTGAGCGGGGAGTGTGTGTGAACACTGAAGCTTTCTTT,CASSERGVCVNTEAFF
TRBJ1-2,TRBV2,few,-,TGTGCCAGCTTAGCCGGGACAATCAGCGGCTACACCTTC,CASLAGTISGYTF
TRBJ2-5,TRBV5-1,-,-,TGCGCCAGCACTTTCCAAGAGACCCAGTACTTC,CASTFQETQYF
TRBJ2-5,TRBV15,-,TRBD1,TGTGCCATTAAAAGACAGGGAGAAGAGACCCAGTACTTC,CAIKRQGEETQYF
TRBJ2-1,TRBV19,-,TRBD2,TGTGCCAGTAGTATCAGCCTAGCGGGAGGGCCGATGGGTGAGCAGTTCTTC,CASSISLAGGPMGEQFF
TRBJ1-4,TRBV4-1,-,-,TGCGCCAGCAGCCAGAAACAGGAAAAACTGTTTTTT,CASSQKQEKLFF
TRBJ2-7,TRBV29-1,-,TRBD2,TGCAGCGTCAGGACTAGCGGGTCCTACGAGCAGTACTTC,CSVRTSGSYEQYF
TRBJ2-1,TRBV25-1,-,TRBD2,TGTGCCAGCACCCAGACAGGACTTAGCGGGAGGGCCTACAATGAGCAGTTCTTC,CASTQTGLSGRAYNEQFF